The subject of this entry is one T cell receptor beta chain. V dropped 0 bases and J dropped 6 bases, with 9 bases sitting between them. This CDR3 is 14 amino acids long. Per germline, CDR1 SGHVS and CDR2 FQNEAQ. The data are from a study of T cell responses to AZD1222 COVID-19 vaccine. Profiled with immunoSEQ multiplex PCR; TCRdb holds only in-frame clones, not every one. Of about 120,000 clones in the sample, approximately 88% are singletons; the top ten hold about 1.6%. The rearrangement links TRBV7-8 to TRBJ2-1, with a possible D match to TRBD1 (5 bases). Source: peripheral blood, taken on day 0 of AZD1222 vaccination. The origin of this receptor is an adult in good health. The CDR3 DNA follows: TGTGCCAGCAGCTTAGCTACAGGTTCCAATGAGCAGTTCTTC. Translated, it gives CASSLATGSNEQFF.